The sequence of this T cell receptor beta chain was determined in a study of CD8+CD57+ T cells in acquired aplastic anemia. Looking at the study overall: Yields of DNA that came from sorted CD4+ and CD8+ cells averaged around 3 ug.

Germline CDR1 SNHLY, CDR2 FYNNEI. The CDR3 sequence is 14 residues long. Trimming at V came to 4 bases and at J to 5 bases, leaving 0 bases not matched to a gene. Overall study findings and caveats: About 30 CD8+ CDR3 sequences occurred in both the patients and the controls.

Genomic DNA, the template, was used for profiling of the TCR beta VDJ and CDR3. MiXCR, run by TCRdb on the reads, gives a single entry per CDR3 protein. The sample lists roughly 200,000 distinct CDR3 sequences, less than 65% occurring once. Patients included in sequencing had previously demonstrated CD8+CD57+ cell expansion by flow cytometry. All patients had severe acquired aplastic anemia. Patient blood was sampled before any therapy had been received. Concerning this clonotype itself: What it recognizes is unknown.

The sequence was collected from a human donor with aplastic anemia. Sequenced material: sorted CD4+, CD8+, or CD8+CD57+ T cells (not recorded which) from PBMCs. J is TRBJ2-1 and V is TRBV2, with 12 bases lining up with TRBD2. CDR3: CASSGLAGDNEQFF. As DNA, the CDR3 is TGTGCCAGCAGTGGACTAGCGGGAGACAATGAGCAGTTCTTC.